The 20 T cell receptor beta chains below all came from one sample that was sequenced in a study of cytomegalovirus exposure and HLA in healthy donors. Primers included in the PCR were 60 Vbeta and 13 Jbeta primers. Here immunoSEQ multiplex PCR was the method, and the copy in TCRdb shows in-frame clones only, minus some. The profile covers roughly 120,000 clones, with around 10% appearing a single time and less than 4% taken by the ten largest. What was sequenced was PBMCs. These receptors were obtained from a man aged 25 to 40 in good health and CMV-seronegative.

This clone was counted a few times. The V and J genes are TRBV7-8 and TRBJ1-1; D gene ambiguous. CDR3 size: 12 residues. In germline, CDR1 is SGHVS, CDR2 FQNEAQ. Trimming pared 4 bases from V and 7 bases from J, leaving 10 bases between. Here the CDR3 DNA reads TGTGCCAGCAGCTCGACTTGGGTTGAAGCTTTCTTT. Translation: CASSSTWVEAFF.

A few counts support this clone. This rearrangement joins TRBV10-3 to TRBJ1-1, with TRBD1 matching 8 bases. The V segment lost 3 bases and the J segment 1 base; nucleotides outside the gene matches: 1. The CDR3 extends over 14 amino acids. Germline lookup yields CDR1 ENHRY and CDR2 SYGVKD. CDR3 DNA: TGTGCCATCAGTGACGGACAGGGGAACACTGAAGCTTTCTTT. Encoded protein: CAISDGQGNTEAFF.

The V call is TRBV28, the J call TRBJ1-2; TRBD1 agrees at 8 bases. V shed 6 bases and J 14 bases; nucleotides not matched to a gene: 14. Germline assignment: CDR1 MDHEN and CDR2 SYDVKM. This CDR3 comprises 13 residues. The CDR3 coding sequence is TGTGCCAGCAGCCCTGGACAGGGCCCTCGATTTACCTTC. Translated: CASSPGQGPRFTF.

This clone was detected only a few times. The chain is built from TRBV30 and TRBJ1-5; D not certain. The ends were cut back, 1 base at V and 0 bases at J, with 7 bases in the middle. The V gene's germline CDR1 is GTSNPN and CDR2 SVGIG (reference sequence). The CDR3 covers 14 residues. The CDR3 protein is CAWSALISNQPQHF. The CDR3 bases are TGTGCCTGGAGTGCCCTTATTAGCAATCAGCCCCAGCATTTT.

Only a few counts were recorded for this clone. This chain links TRBV6-1 with TRBJ1-6; D perhaps matches TRBD1 (5 bases). Trimming pared 4 bases from V and 9 bases from J, leaving 22 bases between. The CDR3 sequence is 17 residues long. The germline gives CDR1 MNHNS, CDR2 SASEGT. The CDR3 here is CASSAEGRAGTGSPLHF. The CDR3 bases are TGTGCCAGCAGTGCAGAGGGACGGGCGGGAACCGGTTCACCCCTCCACTTT.

The chain uses TRBV7-9 and TRBJ2-2, with D perhaps TRBD1 (5 bases). CDR1 and CDR2 (germline): SEHNR, FQNEAQ (reference sequence). V was trimmed by 4 bases and J by 1 base, leaving 13 bases between them. The CDR3 has 16 residues. CDR3 nucleotides: TGTGCCAGCAGCTCCCTGGGGCAGGGGAACACCGGGGAGCTGTTTTTT. Protein product: CASSSLGQGNTGELFF.

The J gene is TRBJ1-1, the V gene TRBV6-6; weak D call: TRBD1 (5 bases). Per the germline V gene, CDR1 is MNHNY and CDR2 is SVGAGI (reference sequence). V gave up 8 bases and J gave up 3 bases, with 13 bases separating them. This CDR3 is 13 amino acids long. DNA of the CDR3: TGTGCCAGCGGGCGGGGGGATTACACTGAAGCTTTCTTT. Residues: CASGRGDYTEAFF.

This clone was observed a handful of times. The genes are TRBV7-3 and TRBJ2-3, with 11 bases identical to TRBD2. Germline-derived CDR1 and CDR2 are SGHTA and FQGTGA. J gave up 6 bases and V 4 bases, and 9 bases lay outside the gene matches. The CDR3 is made up of 16 amino acids. The CDR3 DNA sequence: TGTGCCAGCAGCTCCGGTCTAGCGGGAGGTGCCGATACGCAGTATTTT. Protein: CASSSGLAGGADTQYF.

A few counts support this clone. The V call is TRBV21-1, the J call TRBJ2-5; TRBD1 is the table's D call, not checked against the DNA. The J call is in doubt because the DNA end fits TRBJ2-7 better. TRBV21-1 is noted as a pseudogene. This CDR3 comprises 14 residues. In nucleotides, the CDR3 is TGTGCCAGCAGCAAACCTAGGGGCACCTACGAGCAGTACTTC. Protein product: CASSKPRGTYEQYF.

V usage is TRBV28 and J usage is TRBJ2-1, with 7 bases that match TRBD1. V was pared by 7 bases and J by 2 bases, with 5 bases of the junction left unmatched. Germline lookup yields CDR1 MDHEN and CDR2 SYDVKM. The CDR3 covers 14 residues. CDR3 in DNA: TGTGCCAGCAATCAAGGGGGCACCTACAATGAGCAGTTCTTC. This gives the protein CASNQGGTYNEQFF.

This clone has only a few counts. This chain connects TRBV29-1 to TRBJ2-7, with D perhaps matching TRBD1 (6 bases). The CDR3 spans 12 residues. CDR1 is SQVTM, CDR2 ANQGSEA, per germline. V was cut by 5 bases and J by 5 bases, with 13 bases left in between. The DNA for the CDR3 is TGCAGCGTTTCACAGGGAGCCCACGAGCAGTACTTC. Protein product: CSVSQGAHEQYF.

This clone was detected only a few times. The V call is TRBV4-3, the J call TRBJ2-6; D may be TRBD1 (5 bases). The germline CDR1 and CDR2 sequences are LGHNA and YSLEER. The V and J ends lost 0 bases and 0 bases respectively, with 12 bases between them. This CDR3 is 18 amino acids long. This CDR3 is CASSQDLGRDSGANVLTF. The CDR3 coding sequence is TGCGCCAGCAGCCAAGATTTGGGCAGGGACTCTGGGGCCAACGTCCTGACTTTC.

The V call is TRBV18, the J call TRBJ1-1; perhaps TRBD1 as D (5 bases). The V gene's germline CDR1 is KGHSH and CDR2 LQKENI. V dropped 0 bases and J dropped 9 bases, with 8 bases sitting between them. The CDR3 loop spans 12 amino acids. The CDR3, as DNA: TGTGCCAGCTCACCACCGGGGCAGAAAGCTTTCTTT. Protein: CASSPPGQKAFF.

This rearrangement joins TRBV10-3 to TRBJ2-1; maybe TRBD2 (6 bases). The CDR3 is 16 amino acids. The germline V gene encodes CDR1 ENHRY and CDR2 SYGVKD. The V and J ends lost 10 bases and 0 bases respectively, with 19 bases between them. The CDR3 here is CATKDRTGSSYNEQFF. The DNA of the CDR3 is TGTGCCACCAAAGACCGGACCGGGAGCTCCTACAATGAGCAGTTCTTC.

This clone was counted a single time. The germline gene is not matched at one end of the junction; a read error may be the cause. The sample has other DNA sequences that encode this CDR3 too. The chain's CDR3 is CASSSPREAYNSPLHF. In DNA, the CDR3 is TGTGCCAGCAGCTCGCCGCGGGAAGCCTATAATTCCCCCCTCCACTTT. The gene calls are TRBV5-6 and TRBJ1-6; D gene uncertain. Germline CDR1 reads SGHDT; CDR2 reads YYEEEE. The CDR3 totals 16 residues.

This chain connects TRBV19 to TRBJ1-6; D is uncertain. CDR1 and CDR2 from the germline V gene are LNHDA and SQIVND (reference sequence). CDR3 length: 12 residues. V lost 4 bases to trimming and J lost 8 bases, with 6 bases between them. The CDR3 region is CASSTGYSPLHF. CDR3 nucleotide sequence: TGTGCCAGTAGTACGGGGTATTCACCCCTCCACTTT.

This clone was recorded a few times. The J gene is TRBJ1-6, the V gene TRBV19; D might be TRBD1 (5 bases). The ends were cut back, 7 bases at V and 0 bases at J, with 16 bases in the middle. The CDR3 sequence is 17 residues long. Germline CDR1 is LNHDA and CDR2 is SQIVND (reference sequence). The CDR3 bases are TGTGCCAGTACCGCGGGGGGTATAAGCTCCTATAATTCACCCCTCCACTTT. This codes for CASTAGGISSYNSPLHF.

J is TRBJ2-3 and V is TRBV4-1, with D perhaps matching TRBD2 (6 bases). V was cut by 1 base and J by 3 bases, with 14 bases left in between. Germline V gives CDR1 MGHRA, CDR2 YSYEKL. The CDR3 loop spans 16 amino acids. The CDR3 loop is CASSQGRGMGTDTQYF. The CDR3 DNA reads TGCGCCAGCAGCCAAGGACGGGGGATGGGTACAGATACGCAGTATTTT.

This chain connects TRBV29-1 to TRBJ2-7, with unresolved D. The CDR3 loop spans 11 amino acids. From germline, CDR1 is SQVTM and CDR2 ANQGSEA. V lost 4 bases and J lost 2, with 6 bases in between. This CDR3 reads CSVATTYEQYF. In DNA, the CDR3 is TGCAGCGTTGCAACTACCTACGAGCAGTACTTC.

The chain carries TRBV28 and TRBJ2-3, with D perhaps TRBD1 (6 bases). V lost 6 bases and J 0 bases, leaving 19 bases between the germline ends. The length of the CDR3 is 17 residues. Per the germline V gene, CDR1 is MDHEN and CDR2 is SYDVKM. CDR3 in DNA: TGTGCCAGCAGCCCCTCCTGGACAGAAACTAGCACAGATACGCAGTATTTT. Its protein product is CASSPSWTETSTDTQYF. The complete variable domain, with remaining parts taken from reference TRBV28 and TRBJ2-3, reads DVKVTQSSRYLVKRTGEKVFLECVQDMDHENMFWYRQDPGLGLRLIYFSYDVKMKEKGDIPEGYSVSREKKERFSLILESASTNQTSMYLCASSPSWTETSTDTQYFGPGTRLTVL.